A selection of T cell receptor beta chains follows, all from one sample in a study of blood T cell repertoires in COVID-19. Sequenced by immunoSEQ multiplex PCR; TCRdb stores in-frame clones only, minus some. Of 25,000 to 35,000 clones in the sample, more than 75% are singletons; the top ten hold 35% to 55%. The source material was peripheral blood. These receptors came from an older woman with acute or convalescent COVID-19. Both conserved end residues are part of each CDR3. A D gene is named only where the DNA matches it firmly. Part of the rows lack a size; the others show once, few, many or a class for expanded clones.

V: TRBV28
D: .
J: TRBJ2-2
size: .
DNA: TGTGCCAGCAGCCCGCGTCATCTGGGCGATTCCGGGGAGCTGTTTTTT
CDR3: CASSPRHLGDSGELFF

V: TRBV3-1/TRBV3-2
D: TRBD1
J: TRBJ2-1
size: .
DNA: TGTGCCAGCAGCTTAGACAGGGACAGGTACAATGAGCAGTTCTTC
CDR3: CASSLDRDRYNEQFF

V: TRBV27
D: .
J: TRBJ2-7
size: .
DNA: TGTGCCAGCAGTTTAAGCACAGGTTACTACGAGCAGTACTTC
CDR3: CASSLSTGYYEQYF

V: TRBV3-1/TRBV3-2
D: .
J: TRBJ2-7
size: once
DNA: TGTGCCAGCAGCCAATGGCGGGGGCGCTCCTACGAGCAGTACTTC
CDR3: CASSQWRGRSYEQYF

V: TRBV11-2
D: .
J: TRBJ1-3
size: .
DNA: TGTGCCAGCCGTCCCCCCTCGGGAAACACCATATATTTT
CDR3: CASRPPSGNTIYF

V: TRBV28
D: .
J: TRBJ1-4
size: .
DNA: TGTGCCAGCAGTTTAGGGACGGCCGGGAGGGGTAATGAAAAACTGTTTTTT
CDR3: CASSLGTAGRGNEKLFF

V: TRBV28
D: TRBD1
J: TRBJ1-5
size: .
DNA: TGTGCCAGCAGTTCTCATGGACAGGGGATGGGTCAGCCCCAGCATTTT
CDR3: CASSSHGQGMGQPQHF

V: TRBV7-6
D: TRBD2
J: TRBJ2-1
size: .
DNA: TGTGCCAGCAGCTTAATAATAGCGGGAGAGACTGAGCAGTTCTTC
CDR3: CASSLIIAGETEQFF

V: TRBV28
D: .
J: TRBJ2-3
size: .
DNA: TGTGCCAGCAGTTCAACAGGGAGTACGCAGTATTTT
CDR3: CASSSTGSTQYF

V: TRBV5-6
D: .
J: TRBJ1-5
size: .
DNA: TGTGCCAGCAGCTTCGCGGGGAATAATCAGCCCCAGCATTTT
CDR3: CASSFAGNNQPQHF

V: TRBV4-1
D: TRBD2
J: TRBJ2-1
size: .
DNA: TGCGCCAGCAGCCAAGAGGCGGGACTAGACAATGAGCAGTTCTTC
CDR3: CASSQEAGLDNEQFF

V: TRBV5-4
D: .
J: TRBJ2-7
size: .
DNA: TGTGCCAGCAGCCCTCTTGGGGGGGGACACTACGAGCAGTACTTC
CDR3: CASSPLGGGHYEQYF

V: TRBV21-1
D: .
J: TRBJ2-2
size: .
DNA: TGTGCCAGCAGCAAAGCAACAGGGGCGAGCACCGGGGAGCTGTTTTTT
CDR3: CASSKATGASTGELFF

V: TRBV27
D: .
J: TRBJ1-6
size: .
DNA: TGTGCCAGCAGTTTATGGGGGGGCGATTCACCCCTCCACTTT
CDR3: CASSLWGGDSPLHF

V: TRBV3-1/TRBV3-2
D: .
J: TRBJ2-5
size: .
DNA: TGTGCCAGCAGCCATAGGAGACTACACGCGGAGACCCAGTACTTC
CDR3: CASSHRRLHAETQYF

V: TRBV7-7
D: TRBD2
J: TRBJ2-5
size: .
DNA: TGTGCTAGCAGCCGGACTAGCGGGGGCCCTCTCCAAGAGACCCAGTACTTC
CDR3: CASSRTSGGPLQETQYF

V: TRBV7-2
D: TRBD2
J: TRBJ2-3
size: .
DNA: TGTGCCAGCAGCTTAGTTGGGACTAGCGGGGTCGGTACGCAGTATTTT
CDR3: CASSLVGTSGVGTQYF

V: TRBV14
D: .
J: TRBJ1-2
size: once
DNA: TGTGCCAGCAGCCAAGCCCTGGGGGGTGGCTACACCTTC
CDR3: CASSQALGGGYTF

V: TRBV4-2
D: .
J: TRBJ1-6
size: medium-sized
DNA: TGTGCCAGCAGCCAGGAGGGCCTCCAGTCCCTCCACTTT
CDR3: CASSQEGLQSLHF

V: TRBV5-1
D: TRBD2
J: TRBJ2-1
size: .
DNA: TGCGCCAGCAGCTTGGAGGTAGCGGGAGTAGGGAATGAGCAGTTCTTC
CDR3: CASSLEVAGVGNEQFF

V: TRBV29-1
D: .
J: TRBJ2-3
size: few
DNA: TGCAGCGCACAGGGTCTGCCGGACACAGATACGCAGTATTTT
CDR3: CSAQGLPDTDTQYF

V: TRBV7-3
D: TRBD2
J: TRBJ2-1
size: .
DNA: TGTGCCAGCAGCCCAAGTAGACTAGCGGGTGAGCAGTTCTTC
CDR3: CASSPSRLAGEQFF

V: TRBV6-5
D: .
J: TRBJ1-1
size: .
DNA: TGTGCCAGCAGCCCCAGATTGAACACTGAAGCTTTCTTT
CDR3: CASSPRLNTEAFF

V: TRBV13
D: .
J: TRBJ1-2
size: few
DNA: TGTGCCAGCAGCGCACAAAGTTACAATGGCTACACCTTC
CDR3: CASSAQSYNGYTF

V: TRBV5-8
D: .
J: TRBJ2-2
size: .
DNA: TGTGCCAGCCCCCCTGGCCAGCGTGTTGGGACCGGGGAGCTGTTTTTT
CDR3: CASPPGQRVGTGELFF

V: TRBV7-3
D: .
J: TRBJ2-1
size: once
DNA: TGTGCCAGCAGCTTACAGGGGGGATTATCGGCGGGAATAGGCAGCAATGAGCAGTTCTTC
CDR3: CASSLQGGLSAGIGSNEQFF